This T cell receptor (beta chain) was captured by sequencing in a study of cytomegalovirus exposure and HLA in healthy donors. In the PCR, 60 Vbeta and 13 Jbeta primers were used. As processed by the authors: Later, an analysis found roughly 80 million unique TCR beta chains, and 9.5 million to 12 million of these were shared. This table comes from immunoSEQ multiplex PCR, and its TCRdb copy is limited to in-frame clones, with some not included. From that table come the V and J calls and clone size; the DNA was used to work out D and trimming. The data contain some 80,000 clones, 62% of them singletons. The germline V and J ends were trimmed by 1 base and 0 bases, with 10 bases remaining between them. Germline-derived CDR1 and CDR2 are MNHEY and SMNVEV (reference sequence). The CDR3 has 17 residues. Study-level results: In a later analysis, parvovirus B19, influenza, CMV and Epstein-Barr virus appeared linked to several top co-occurrence clusters. In an earlier analysis, most TCR beta V segments were productive about 87% or about 30% of the time. Rare sequences made up most TCRs, while some public TCRs were found in many donors.

As concerns this clone: Antigen unknown.

Sample: PBMCs. V is TRBV27 and J is TRBJ2-6; D is possibly TRBD2 (6 bases). This clonotype was sampled from a male donor in good health and CMV-seropositive. The CDR3 coding sequence is TGTGCCAGCAGTTTATACGGGAGCCTCTCTGGGGCCAACGTCCTGACTTTC. Amino acid sequence: CASSLYGSLSGANVLTF.